Reported below is one T cell receptor (beta chain). Its antigen is not identified. Specified time point: baseline, week 1 (first vaccination visit). The treatment denotes: pre-vaccination baseline after standard-of-care therapy. Donors harbored newly found WHO grade 3 or 4 IDH1-mutant, ATRX-lost astrocytomas. This entry comes from a study of a mutant IDH1 vaccine in newly diagnosed glioma. Study-wide background: The treated group averaged about 39 years old and was about 60% male, approximately 38% female. The therapy given earlier, which was standard therapy, consisted of radiotherapy, temozolomide, or both, and most of the patients received both. Regarding the study as a whole: The study observed vaccine-induced immune responses in roughly 93% of patients.

Clones were read by immunoSEQ multiplex PCR, and TCRdb kept only the in-frame ones, dropping some. The table shows roughly 41,000 clones, with roughly 78% occurring only once. The source is a man aged 35 to 55 with glioma. Some clones in this sample may be carry-over from other donors' samples. The input for sequencing was PBMCs, taken from a glioma patient treated with radiotherapy, temozolomide or both.

The CDR3 is CASSDLGRIAFF. In nucleotides, the CDR3 is TGCGCCAGCAGTGATCTGGGTCGTATAGCTTTCTTT. The J gene is TRBJ1-1, the V gene TRBV10-2; D call uncertain. CDR3 length: 12 amino acids. The V gene's germline CDR1 is WSHSY and CDR2 SAAADI. V was cut by 3 bases and J by 10 bases, with 12 bases left in between.